Included here is one TCR beta chain sequence, with context. Its specificity is not known. V shed 7 bases and J shed 0 bases, with 18 bases lying between them. The CDR3 covers 17 residues. The germline V gene encodes CDR1 MGHRA and CDR2 YSYEKL. TCRdb ran MiXCR on the 5' RACE reads and lists one entry per CDR3 protein. The sample carries around 510,000 distinct CDR3 sequences, 13% to 15% recorded once. The data were taken from a study of identical twins. Overall study results and limits: Cord blood's abundant beta clonotypes had fewer insertions, unlike memory repertoires.

This sample was shared with a second study, whose subject was yellow fever vaccine responses in identical twins.

The TCR was taken from a woman between 18 and 29 years old in good health. The chain links TRBV4-1 to TRBJ1-4; TRBD1 might be the D (6 bases). The specimen was CD4+ T cells sorted from blood. The chain's CDR3 is CASTQEGVGATNEKLFF. The CDR3 DNA reads as TGCGCCAGCACTCAGGAGGGGGTCGGTGCAACTAATGAAAAACTGTTTTTT.